This T cell receptor beta chain was recovered during a study of T cell repertoires in cytomegalovirus infection. Across the study: Public TCR beta signature analysis indicated the presence of both CMV infection and matching HLA type.

MiXCR, run by TCRdb on the reads, gives a single entry per CDR3 protein. The sample carries over 200,000 distinct CDR3 sequences, roughly 15% recorded once. Points on this clonotype: Its antigen is not known.

V gave up 3 bases and J gave up 0 bases, with 18 bases separating them. Germline lookup yields CDR1 DFQATT and CDR2 SNEGSKA (reference sequence). CDR3 size: 16 residues. Study outcomes and limitations: Of the TCR beta families, the public ones yielded a cumulative frequency that identified carriers of CMV plus the relevant HLA.

V usage is TRBV20-1 and J usage is TRBJ2-7; D call uncertain. This clonotype was obtained from a human donor in good health (CMV status not recorded). Some clones in this sample may be carry-over from other donors' samples. Sequences were obtained from PBMCs. The CDR3 sequence is CSASEAMPPLSYEQYF. In DNA, the CDR3 is TGCAGTGCTAGTGAGGCGATGCCACCTCTCTCCTACGAGCAGTACTTC.